This TCR beta chain came from a study of CD8 T cells in Susac syndrome. Sequencing of TCR beta was undertaken in CD8+ and CD4+ T cells derived from blood. TEMRA cells were FACS-enriched, with CD8+ and CD4+ T cells isolated negatively. The V and J ends lost 1 base and 2 bases respectively, with 17 bases between them. The CDR3 is 16 residues long. CDR1 GTSNPN and CDR2 SVGIG come from the germline V gene (reference sequence). An input of roughly 0.45 to 1 ug of RNA was subjected to reverse transcription using random hexamers. Amplification of TCR beta CDR3 across 54 Vbeta and 13 Jbeta was performed with immunoSEQ multiplex PCR. TCRdb re-analysed the immunoSEQ multiplex PCR reads in MiXCR, keeping a single row per CDR3 protein. The sample includes about 300,000 distinct CDR3 sequences, 89% of them seen just once.

The chain carries TRBV30 and TRBJ1-2, with a weak D call TRBD1 (5 bases). The specimen sequenced was CD8+ T cells from PBMCs. The TCR comes from a human donor with multiple sclerosis. CDR3 nucleotide sequence: TGTGCCTGGAGTGCAGGGAGTAGAGCAGGAAACTATGGCTACACCTTC. It codes for CAWSAGSRAGNYGYTF. Variable domain in full (rest from reference TRBV30 and TRBJ1-2): SQTIHQWPATLVQPVGSPLSLECTVEGTSNPNLYWYRQAAGRGLQLLFYSVGIGQISSEVPQNLSASRPQDRQFILSSKKLLLSDSGFYLCAWSAGSRAGNYGYTFGSGTRLTVV.